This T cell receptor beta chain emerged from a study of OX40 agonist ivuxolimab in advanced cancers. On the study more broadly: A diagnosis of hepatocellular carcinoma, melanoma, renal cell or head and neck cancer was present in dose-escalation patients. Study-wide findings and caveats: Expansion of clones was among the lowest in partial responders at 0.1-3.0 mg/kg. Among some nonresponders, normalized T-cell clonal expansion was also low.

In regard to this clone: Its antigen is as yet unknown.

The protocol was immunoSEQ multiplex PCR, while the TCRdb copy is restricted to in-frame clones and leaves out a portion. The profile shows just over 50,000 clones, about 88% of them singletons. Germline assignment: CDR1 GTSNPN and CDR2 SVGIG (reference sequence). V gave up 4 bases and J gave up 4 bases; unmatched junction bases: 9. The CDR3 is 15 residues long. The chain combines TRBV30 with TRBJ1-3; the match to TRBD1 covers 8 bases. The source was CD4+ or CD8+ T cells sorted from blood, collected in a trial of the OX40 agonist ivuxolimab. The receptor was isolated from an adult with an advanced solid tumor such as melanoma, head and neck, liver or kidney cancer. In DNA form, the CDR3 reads TGTGCCTGGACCCGGGCGGACAGGGCGGGAAACACCATATATTTT. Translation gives CAWTRADRAGNTIYF.